This TCR beta chain was identified in a study of blood T cells in healthy people across ages. General study results and limits: Donors of long life had a larger count of naive CD4+ cells and greater diversity than aged donors.

V shed 8 bases and J shed 3 bases, with 13 bases lying between them. From germline, CDR1 is MGHRA and CDR2 YSYEKL. The CDR3 is made up of 13 amino acids. Concerning this clonotype itself: The target antigen is unknown.

Primers used in a second PCR of about 7 to 12 cycles were a sample-barcoded 5' primer and a J-beta primer mix. TCRdb recomputed calls from the 5' RACE reads with MiXCR, one row per CDR3 protein. The table has hundreds of thousands of distinct CDR3 sequences, roughly 50% seen once. The sample taken for sequencing was blood. This chain links TRBV4-1 with TRBJ2-5, with D possibly being TRBD1 (5 bases). The clonotype originates from a man aged 80 or over in good health. The CDR3 bases are TGCGCCAGCCCAAGGGGCAGTAAAGAGACCCAGTACTTC. The encoded protein is CASPRGSKETQYF.